These T cell receptor beta chains were read from a single sample in a study of shared clonotypes between healthy human individuals. Clones were sequenced by immunoSEQ multiplex PCR, and TCRdb holds only the in-frame ones, with some missing. Here the sample spans roughly 2,500,000 clones, roughly 93% being singletons. The source material was naive CD4+ T cells from PBMCs. The source is a man aged 18 to 29 in good health. Some clones in this sample may be carry-over from other donors' samples. CDR3s include the opening cysteine and the closing phenylalanine or tryptophan. Each record gives: clone size, V gene, CDR3 protein. Expanded clones get a size class; other rows say once, few or many, or leave the size out.

abundance: few
v_gene: TRBV20-1
CDR3aa: CSASRTDTQYF

abundance: once
v_gene: TRBV18
CDR3aa: CASSLLLAGEESYEQYF

abundance: -
v_gene: TRBV6-5
CDR3aa: CASSYRDRGANYGYTF

abundance: -
v_gene: TRBV7-2
CDR3aa: CASSLATGDTYEQYF

abundance: -
v_gene: TRBV4-2
CDR3aa: CASSQEGRDSYNEQFF

abundance: -
v_gene: TRBV27
CDR3aa: CASSSGSAGANVLTF

abundance: -
v_gene: TRBV6-1
CDR3aa: CASAAPMLFIYEQYF

abundance: -
v_gene: TRBV7-2
CDR3aa: CASSLQMLANTEAFF

abundance: -
v_gene: TRBV4-1
CDR3aa: CASSQVNRHSAYGYTF

abundance: -
v_gene: TRBV30
CDR3aa: CAWSRGVTEAFF

abundance: -
v_gene: TRBV7-8
CDR3aa: CASSLATGSYEQYF

abundance: -
v_gene: TRBV5-1
CDR3aa: CASVPEGVLTEAFF

abundance: -
v_gene: TRBV25-1
CDR3aa: CASSATLAGRTDTQYF

abundance: -
v_gene: TRBV6-1
CDR3aa: CASSEVSGTSFYRYGEQFF

abundance: -
v_gene: TRBV29-1
CDR3aa: CSVERTGELFF

abundance: -
v_gene: TRBV9
CDR3aa: CASSANQGTGNTEAFF

abundance: -
v_gene: TRBV6-1
CDR3aa: CASREGVYEQYF

abundance: once
v_gene: TRBV4-3
CDR3aa: CASSQDLGAGSGEQYF

abundance: -
v_gene: TRBV4-3
CDR3aa: CASSQALGDYYEQYF

abundance: once
v_gene: TRBV29-1
CDR3aa: CSVEDFRVGYGYTF

abundance: -
v_gene: TRBV2
CDR3aa: CASSEGSFGGSYSGANVLTF

abundance: -
v_gene: TRBV28
CDR3aa: CASSGGGYGYTF

abundance: -
v_gene: TRBV7-6
CDR3aa: CASSLGGSGVPQARTGELFF

abundance: -
v_gene: TRBV18
CDR3aa: CASSPLGGEQYF

abundance: -
v_gene: TRBV9
CDR3aa: CASSVGSSRAAWEQYF

abundance: few
v_gene: TRBV20-1
CDR3aa: CSARSEKLFF